The 9 T cell receptor beta chains listed next were all sequenced from one sample in a study of cytomegalovirus exposure and HLA in healthy donors. PCR used 60 Vbeta primers and 13 Jbeta primers. TCRdb keeps only in-frame clones here, not all; method: immunoSEQ multiplex PCR. The table shows around 20,000 clones, with under 90% occurring only once. The sequenced sample was PBMCs. These receptors all stem from a human donor in good health.

V usage is TRBV5-5 and J usage is TRBJ1-1, with TRBD1 matching over 7 bases. CDR1 is SGHKS and CDR2 is YYEKEE in the germline V gene (reference sequence). Trimming at V came to 6 bases and at J to 1 base, leaving 6 bases not matched to a gene. This CDR3 spans 14 amino acids. DNA for the CDR3: TGTGCCAGCACCCAGGGGGAAGGGAACACTGAAGCTTTCTTT. It codes for CASTQGEGNTEAFF.

The chain carries TRBV15 and TRBJ2-3, with D possibly TRBD2 on 6 matching bases. Trimming took off 1 base at V and 0 bases at J, with 17 bases between the two ends. The V gene's germline CDR1 is LNHNV and CDR2 YYDKDF (reference sequence). The CDR3 covers 18 residues. This chain's CDR3 is CATSRVAGARGSTDTQYF. The CDR3 DNA sequence: TGTGCCACCAGCAGAGTCGCCGGGGCCCGGGGGAGCACAGATACGCAGTATTTT.

The chain couples TRBV6-1 to TRBJ2-3, with TRBD1 as a possible D gene (6 bases). Germline V gene data show CDR1 as MNHNS and CDR2 as SASEGT. The CDR3 has 15 amino acids. V gave up 4 bases and J gave up 0 bases, with 11 bases separating them. CDR3: CASSVGGSSTDTQYF. In nucleotides, the CDR3 is TGTGCCAGCAGTGTTGGGGGCTCTAGCACAGATACGCAGTATTTT.

The chain has TRBV27 and TRBJ2-7; TRBD1 matches 8 bases. The CDR3 covers 17 residues. Germline V gives CDR1 MNHEY, CDR2 SMNVEV (reference sequence). J lost 1 base, V lost 5 bases, and 13 bases had no gene match. In nucleotides, the CDR3 is TGTGCCAGCAGTCCATCCCTAGGGACAGGAATTTCCTACGAGCAGTACTTC. Translating gives CASSPSLGTGISYEQYF.

The gene calls are TRBV14 and TRBJ1-2; 8 nucleotides agree with TRBD1. The CDR3 loop spans 13 amino acids. V lost 0 bases, J lost 7 bases, and 1 base stayed unmatched. Per germline, CDR1 SGHDN and CDR2 FVKESK. CDR3: CASSQDRGLGYTF. CDR3 bases: TGTGCCAGCAGCCAAGACAGGGGGCTTGGCTACACCTTC.

The chain carries TRBV7-2 and TRBJ2-3; 9 positions match TRBD2. The CDR3 length is 18 residues. Per germline, CDR1 SGHTA and CDR2 FQGNSA. Unmatched junction bases numbered 15, after V lost 4 bases and J lost 4 bases. CDR3 sequence (DNA): TGTGCCAGCAGCTCCGACGCGATAGGCGGGGGGGTTGCAGATACGCAGTATTTT. Translating gives CASSSDAIGGGVADTQYF.

The chain combines TRBV21-1 with TRBJ2-7; TRBD2, the table's D call, was not compared with the DNA. TRBV21-1 is an annotated pseudogene. The CDR3 loop spans 10 amino acids. CDR3 sequence: CASPIYEQYF. In DNA form, the CDR3 reads TGTGCCAGCCCTATCTACGAGCAGTACTTC.

J is TRBJ2-1 and V is TRBV19, with 9 bases identical to TRBD2. With V trimmed by 6 bases and J by 7 bases, 7 bases remained unmatched. The CDR3 is 14 residues long. From germline, CDR1 is LNHDA and CDR2 SQIVND (reference sequence). CDR3 region: CASSLSGRMNEQFF. CDR3 DNA: TGTGCCAGTAGCCTTAGCGGGAGAATGAATGAGCAGTTCTTC.

A single count supports this clone. The chain employs TRBV30 and TRBJ1-5; weak D call: TRBD1 (6 bases). V lost 1 base, J lost 10 bases, and 17 bases lay in between. The germline V gene has CDR1 GTSNPN and CDR2 SVGIG (reference sequence). The CDR3 consists of 14 residues. This CDR3 is CAWSAETARGPQHF. CDR3 DNA sequence: TGTGCCTGGAGTGCGGAGACAGCCAGGGGTCCCCAGCATTTT.